A selection of T cell receptor beta chains follows, all from one sample in a study of blood T cell repertoires in COVID-19. Profiling relied on immunoSEQ multiplex PCR, and the TCRdb table lists in-frame clones only, not all of them. This sample carries some 420,000 clones, over 75% of them seen once, and the ten largest clones take approximately 1.2%. What was sequenced was PBMCs or T cells enriched from blood (not recorded which). The source of these receptors is a man under 40 who had recovered from COVID-19. Each CDR3 is given with its conserved first and last residue. D genes are given only for firm matches. Some rows have no size entry. The others give once, few or many, or a class for an expanded clone.

abundance	d_gene	j_gene	v_gene	CDR3aa	CDR3nt
-	-	TRBJ1-3	TRBV29-1	CSARDNGNTIYF	TGCAGCGCCCGGGACAATGGAAACACCATATATTTT
-	-	TRBJ2-7	TRBV12-3/TRBV12-4	CASSSHRVYEQYF	TGTGCCAGCAGTTCGCACAGGGTGTACGAGCAGTACTTC
-	TRBD2	TRBJ2-1	TRBV28	CASSPTSGINNEQFF	TGTGCCAGCAGTCCGACTAGCGGGATTAACAATGAGCAGTTCTTC
-	-	TRBJ2-3	TRBV3-1/TRBV3-2	CASSPGEIRRYF	TGTGCCAGCAGCCCTGGGGAGATACGCCGGTATTTT
-	TRBD2	TRBJ2-1	TRBV6-5	CASSYHVAGSYNEQFF	TGTGCCAGCAGCTACCACGTAGCGGGCTCCTACAATGAGCAGTTCTTC
-	TRBD2	TRBJ2-2	TRBV24-1	CATSASGRDTGELFF	TGTGCCACCAGTGCCAGCGGGAGGGACACCGGGGAGCTGTTTTTT
-	TRBD1	TRBJ1-2	TRBV5-4	CASSPTPGQGDYGYTF	TGTGCCAGCAGCCCAACACCGGGACAGGGGGACTATGGCTACACCTTC
once	-	TRBJ1-1	TRBV4-2	CASSREQGTNTEAFF	TGTGCCAGCAGCCGAGAGCAGGGGACGAACACTGAAGCTTTCTTT
once	-	TRBJ1-5	TRBV3-1/TRBV3-2	CASSQQWNQPQHF	TGTGCCAGCAGCCAACAGTGGAATCAGCCCCAGCATTTT
-	TRBD2	TRBJ2-4	TRBV11-2	CASSFNSGRANSAKNIQYF	TGTGCCAGCAGCTTTAATAGCGGGAGGGCCAACTCAGCCAAAAACATTCAGTACTTC
many	-	TRBJ1-6	TRBV5-1	CASSLTTGGRSSSYNSPLHF	TGCGCCAGCAGCTTGACCACCGGGGGACGGTCGAGCTCCTATAATTCACCCCTCCACTTT
-	TRBD2	TRBJ2-3	TRBV5-4	CASSPHISGGGADTQYF	TGTGCCAGCAGCCCACATATCTCGGGGGGAGGGGCAGATACGCAGTATTTT
-	-	TRBJ2-1	TRBV24-1	CATSATPNEQFF	TGTGCCACCAGTGCGACTCCTAATGAGCAGTTCTTC
-	-	TRBJ2-5	TRBV18	CASSPLRGETQYF	TGTGCCAGCTCACCACTACGAGGGGAGACCCAGTACTTC
once	-	TRBJ2-2	TRBV4-1	CASSQVRDYTGELFF	TGCGCCAGCAGCCAAGTCCGGGATTACACCGGGGAGCTGTTTTTT
-	TRBD2	TRBJ2-7	TRBV11-2	CASSPTTSGAYEQYF	TGTGCCAGCAGCCCCACGACTAGCGGGGCCTACGAGCAGTACTTC
-	TRBD2	TRBJ2-1	TRBV10-3	CAISKELAGANEQFF	TGTGCCATCAGTAAAGAACTAGCGGGAGCTAATGAGCAGTTCTTC
-	TRBD2	TRBJ2-2	TRBV7-6	CASSLSGTMTHGELFF	TGTGCCAGCAGCTTATCCGGGACTATGACTCACGGGGAGCTGTTTTTT
few	-	TRBJ2-7	TRBV5-1	CASSYGTFYEQYF	TGCGCCAGCAGCTACGGGACTTTTTACGAGCAGTACTTC
few	TRBD2	TRBJ2-2	TRBV5-1	CASSPGLAGFANTGELFF	TGCGCCAGCAGCCCGGGACTAGCGGGATTCGCGAACACCGGGGAGCTGTTTTTT
-	TRBD2	TRBJ2-5	TRBV29-1	CSVGGLAAQETQYF	TGCAGCGTTGGGGGACTAGCGGCGCAAGAGACCCAGTACTTC
-	TRBD2	TRBJ2-2	TRBV19	CASSGLALNTGELFF	TGTGCCAGTAGTGGACTAGCTCTGAACACCGGGGAGCTGTTTTTT
-	TRBD2	TRBJ2-3	TRBV11-2	CASSFRGRDTDTQYF	TGTGCCAGCAGCTTTCGAGGGAGGGACACAGATACGCAGTATTTT
-	-	TRBJ2-1	TRBV27	CASSLIPSRSEQFF	TGTGCCAGCAGTTTAATACCCTCGCGGAGTGAGCAGTTCTTC
-	-	TRBJ1-6	TRBV7-3	CASSPHGGPSNSPLHF	TGTGCCAGCAGCCCTCACGGGGGACCCTCTAATTCACCCCTCCACTTT
-	TRBD2	TRBJ2-2	TRBV5-1	CASSGRPGTGELFF	TGCGCCAGTAGCGGGAGACCCGGGACCGGGGAGCTGTTTTTT
-	-	TRBJ2-3	TRBV11-2	CASSQEGGGRSDTQYF	TGTGCCAGCAGCCAAGAGGGGGGAGGGCGTTCAGATACGCAGTATTTT
-	-	TRBJ1-4	TRBV28	CASIGLSTNEKLFF	TGTGCCAGCATTGGCCTTTCAACTAATGAAAAACTGTTTTTT
-	TRBD2	TRBJ2-5	TRBV27	CASSLAIGGRRLEETQYF	TGTGCCAGCAGTTTAGCAATTGGCGGGAGAAGGTTAGAAGAGACCCAGTACTTC
-	TRBD1	TRBJ2-1	TRBV19	CASSIGDRVPHEQFF	TGTGCCAGTAGTATTGGGGACAGGGTCCCCCATGAGCAGTTCTTC
-	TRBD2	TRBJ2-7	TRBV6-2/TRBV6-3	CASSLSASGSYEQYF	TGTGCCAGCAGTTTAAGCGCTAGCGGGTCCTACGAGCAGTACTTC
-	TRBD2	TRBJ2-5	TRBV6-6	CASSQAGVETQYF	TGTGCCAGCAGCCAAGCGGGAGTTGAGACCCAGTACTTC
-	-	TRBJ1-1	TRBV5-8	CASRRLSGVPNTEAFF	TGTGCCAGCAGGCGGTTATCCGGGGTGCCGAACACTGAAGCTTTCTTT
-	-	TRBJ2-1	TRBV7-9	CASIEAAYNEQFF	TGTGCCAGCATTGAGGCAGCCTACAATGAGCAGTTCTTC
-	-	TRBJ1-1	TRBV2	CASSFRGGDTEAFF	TGTGCCAGCAGTTTCCGAGGGGGGGACACTGAAGCTTTCTTT
-	-	TRBJ1-1	TRBV7-2	CASSTTGPIEAFF	TGTGCCAGCAGCACTACAGGACCGATTGAAGCTTTCTTT
-	-	TRBJ1-2	TRBV10-2	CASTEAGVPRGYGYTF	TGCGCCAGCACCGAGGCTGGGGTCCCCAGGGGCTATGGCTACACCTTC
-	TRBD1	TRBJ1-4	TRBV24-1	CATSDLTGANEKLFF	TGTGCCACCAGTGATTTGACAGGGGCTAATGAAAAACTGTTTTTT
-	TRBD2	TRBJ2-3	TRBV6-5	CASRGLAERTQYF	TGTGCCAGCAGGGGACTAGCGGAACGTACGCAGTATTTT
once	TRBD1	TRBJ1-4	TRBV25-1	CAARDRVTEKLFF	TGTGCCGCCCGGGACAGGGTTACTGAAAAACTGTTTTTT
few	-	TRBJ1-2	TRBV6-5	CASSLDGGYGYTF	TGTGCCAGCAGTTTGGACGGCGGGTATGGCTACACCTTC
-	-	TRBJ2-5	TRBV28	CASTSRLLETQYF	TGTGCCAGCACCAGTCGACTACTAGAGACCCAGTACTTC
few	-	TRBJ2-2	TRBV4-2	CASSLTGGPDTGELFF	TGTGCCAGCAGCCTTACCGGGGGGCCAGACACCGGGGAGCTGTTTTTT
many	-	TRBJ2-4	TRBV7-9	CASSLGAGRAKNIQYF	TGTGCCAGCAGCTTAGGGGCAGGGCGGGCCAAAAACATTCAGTACTTC
-	TRBD1	TRBJ1-5	TRBV24-1	CATSDSRGHSNQPQHF	TGTGCCACCAGTGACAGCAGGGGGCACAGCAATCAGCCCCAGCATTTT
-	-	TRBJ2-7	TRBV11-3	CASSYNPVHEQYF	TGTGCCAGCAGCTACAACCCAGTCCACGAGCAGTACTTC
-	TRBD1	TRBJ1-2	TRBV7-2	CASSTMTGNYGYTF	TGTGCCAGCAGCACTATGACAGGGAACTATGGCTACACCTTC
-	-	TRBJ2-2	TRBV10-3	CAISERGKNTGELFF	TGTGCCATCAGTGAGCGAGGGAAGAACACCGGGGAGCTGTTTTTT
-	-	TRBJ1-4	TRBV30	CAWSVLDRANEKLFF	TGTGCCTGGAGTGTATTGGACAGAGCTAATGAAAAACTGTTTTTT
-	-	TRBJ2-1	TRBV5-1	CASSSAVDNEQFF	TGCGCCAGCAGCTCCGCTGTAGACAATGAGCAGTTCTTC